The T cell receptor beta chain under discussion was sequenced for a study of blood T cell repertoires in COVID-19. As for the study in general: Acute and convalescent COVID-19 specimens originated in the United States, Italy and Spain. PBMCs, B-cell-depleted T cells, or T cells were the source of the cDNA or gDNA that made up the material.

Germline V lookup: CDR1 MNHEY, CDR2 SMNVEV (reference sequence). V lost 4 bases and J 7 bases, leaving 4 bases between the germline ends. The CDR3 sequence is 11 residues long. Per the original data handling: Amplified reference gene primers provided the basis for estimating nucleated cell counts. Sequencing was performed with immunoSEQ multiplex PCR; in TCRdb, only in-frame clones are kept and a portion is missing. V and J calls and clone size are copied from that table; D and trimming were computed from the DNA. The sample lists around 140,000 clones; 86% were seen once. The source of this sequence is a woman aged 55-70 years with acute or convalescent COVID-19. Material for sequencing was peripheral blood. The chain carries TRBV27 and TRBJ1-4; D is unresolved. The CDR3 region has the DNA TGTGCCAGCAGTTACGGTGAAAAACTGTTTTTT. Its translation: CASSYGEKLFF. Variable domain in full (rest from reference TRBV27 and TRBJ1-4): EAQVTQNPRYLITVTGKKLTVTCSQNMNHEYMSWYRQDPGLGLRQIYYSMNVEVTDKGDVPEGYKVSRKEKRNFPLILESPSPNQTSLYFCASSYGEKLFFGSGTQLSVL.